Shown below are 20 T cell receptor beta chains from a single sample sequenced in a study of CD8+CD57+ T cells in acquired aplastic anemia. CDR3 and TCR beta VDJ profiling relied on genomic DNA as the template. Using its own MiXCR run on the reads, TCRdb lists one record per CDR3 protein. Among a few hundred thousand distinct CDR3 sequences listed, approximately 57% were seen once. The sequenced material came from sorted CD4+, CD8+, or CD8+CD57+ T cells (not recorded which) from PBMCs. Every receptor here comes from a human donor in good health.

To note about this clonotype: A much more abundant neighbour one base away suggests this may be a read error. The CDR3 ends on some other residue instead of the conserved phenylalanine or tryptophan, so this is likely a read error. This chain joins TRBV25-1 and TRBJ2-1; 7 bases agree with TRBD2. The V and J ends lost 5 bases and 5 bases, in that order; junction bases with no gene match: 9. Looked up from germline, CDR1 is MGHDK and CDR2 is SYGVNS. CDR3 length: 15 residues. CDR3 in DNA: TGTGCCAGCAGTCTGCCCAGCGGGACGGACAATGAGCAGTTCCTC. Translating gives CASSLPSGTDNEQFL.

This clonotype was observed a handful of times. The rearrangement joins TRBV19 to TRBJ2-7, with 11 bases lining up with TRBD1. This CDR3 has 14 amino acids. Germline V lookup: CDR1 LNHDA, CDR2 SQIVND (reference sequence). The V gene end was trimmed by 5 bases and the J gene end by 4 bases; junction bases not matched to a gene: 4. The CDR3 DNA is TGTGCCAGTAGTGACCGGGACAGGGGGTACGAGCAGTACTTC. This codes for CASSDRDRGYEQYF. Full variable domain (outside the CDR3, taken from reference TRBV19 and TRBJ2-7): DGGITQSPKYLFRKEGQNVTLSCEQNLNHDAMYWYRQDPGQGLRLIYYSQIVNDFQKGDIAEGYSVSREKKESFPLTVTSAQKNPTAFYLCASSDRDRGYEQYFGPGTRLTVT.

This clonotype was found many times. The rearrangement links TRBV5-1 to TRBJ2-5, with 7 bases matching TRBD2. This CDR3 contains 11 residues. Germline CDR1 and CDR2: SGHRS and YFSETQ. V lost 3 bases, J lost 7 bases, and 0 bases stayed unmatched. The CDR3 nucleotides are TGCGCCAGCAGCTGGGAGGGGACCCAGTACTTC. Translating gives CASSWEGTQYF.

The genes are TRBV2 and TRBJ2-7; the match to TRBD1 covers 7 bases. Germline lookup yields CDR1 SNHLY and CDR2 FYNNEI. The CDR3 has 14 residues. The J segment lost 0 bases and the V segment lost 7 bases, leaving 6 bases of the junction unmatched. The CDR3 protein is CASTPQGRSYEQYF. In DNA, the CDR3 is TGTGCCAGCACCCCACAGGGGCGCTCCTACGAGCAGTACTTC.

At least ten counts were recorded for this clonotype. The chain combines TRBV12-3 or TRBV12-4 with TRBJ2-7; 7 bases align to TRBD1. The CDR3 runs 13 residues. J gave up 5 bases and V 5 bases, and 6 bases lay outside the gene matches. CDR3 sequence: CASSLTTGNEQYF. CDR3 coding DNA: TGTGCCAGCAGTCTCACGACAGGGAACGAGCAGTACTTC.

At least ten counts were recorded for this clonotype. CDR3 loop: CASSDSDPNTEAFF. Here the CDR3 DNA reads TGTGCCAGCAGCGACAGTGACCCGAACACTGAAGCTTTCTTT. The chain recombines TRBV6-1 with TRBJ1-1, with D possibly matching TRBD1 (5 bases). V lost 6 bases, J lost 1 base, and 12 bases lay in between. This CDR3 has 14 amino acids. The V gene's germline CDR1 is MNHNS and CDR2 SASEGT.

This clonotype was observed many times. V and J are TRBV9 and TRBJ1-1; weak D call: TRBD1 (5 bases). With 0 bases removed from V and 5 bases from J, the gap between germline ends came to 17 bases. From germline, CDR1 is SGDLS and CDR2 YYNGEE. CDR3 length: 16 amino acids. The CDR3 is CASSVGRGWKGTEAFF. CDR3 DNA sequence: TGTGCCAGCAGCGTAGGTCGGGGGTGGAAAGGGACTGAAGCTTTCTTT.

V gene TRBV7-2 combines with J gene TRBJ1-2; D is ambiguous. The length of the CDR3 is 14 residues. Deletions cut 2 bases from V and 7 bases from J, with 14 bases between. The V gene's germline CDR1 is SGHTA and CDR2 FQGNSA. The CDR3 protein is CASSLLGGQAGYTF. Written as DNA, the CDR3 is TGTGCCAGCAGCTTATTAGGAGGGCAGGCTGGCTACACCTTC.

The chain employs TRBV28 and TRBJ2-5; 7 bases agree with TRBD2. This CDR3 has 14 amino acids. CDR1 is MDHEN and CDR2 is SYDVKM in the germline V gene. V shed 7 bases, J shed 4 bases, and the junction held 9 bases outside the gene matches. The CDR3 sequence is CASKPGLVGETQYF. In DNA form, the CDR3 reads TGTGCCAGCAAGCCCGGACTAGTTGGAGAGACCCAGTACTTC.

This clonotype showed up just once. This chain uses TRBV29-1 with TRBJ2-1, with TRBD2 identical over 7 bases. The CDR3 is made up of 13 amino acids. CDR1 and CDR2 from the germline V gene are SQVTM and ANQGSEA. J lost 2 bases, V lost 6 bases, and 4 bases had no gene match. The CDR3 nucleotides are TGCAGCGTAAGCGGGGATGCCTACAATGAGCAGTTCTTC. Its translation is CSVSGDAYNEQFF.

The chain joins TRBV5-5 to TRBJ2-7; the D is unclear. Germline CDR1 reads SGHKS; CDR2 reads YYEKEE (reference sequence). V lost 4 bases to trimming and J lost 3 bases, with 5 bases between them. This CDR3 is built from 11 residues. The CDR3 DNA reads as TGTGCCAGCAGCGAAAACTACGAGCAGTACTTC. Residues: CASSENYEQYF.

This clonotype appeared many times. The chain links TRBV3-1 to TRBJ2-7; 9 positions match TRBD1. Losses at the gene ends were 4 bases for V and 6 bases for J; bases not matched to a gene: 10. Germline lookup yields CDR1 LGHDT and CDR2 YNNKEL (reference sequence). This CDR3 is built from 15 residues. Here the CDR3 DNA reads TGTGCCAGCAGCCGTACCGGGACAGGGCTTCTCGAGCAGTACTTC. Translation gives CASSRTGTGLLEQYF.

At least ten counts were recorded for this clonotype. The genes are TRBV11-2 and TRBJ2-2; 9 nucleotides agree with TRBD1. The V gene end was trimmed by 1 base and the J gene end by 4 bases; junction bases not matched to a gene: 4. Germline V CDR1 and CDR2: SGHAT, FQNNGV. The CDR3 is 16 amino acids. CDR3 sequence: CASSLGGTGSTGELFF. The CDR3 bases are TGTGCCAGCAGCTTAGGTGGGACAGGGTCCACCGGGGAGCTGTTTTTT.

The V call is TRBV7-2, the J call TRBJ2-5, with a weak D call TRBD2 (6 bases). This CDR3 contains 13 residues. V lost 5 bases and J 1 base, leaving 8 bases between the germline ends. Germline V gives CDR1 SGHTA, CDR2 FQGNSA. The CDR3 loop reads CASSVGLQETQYF. DNA of the CDR3: TGTGCCAGCAGCGTGGGACTCCAAGAGACCCAGTACTTC.

This clonotype occurred many times. The chain carries TRBV9 and TRBJ2-3; TRBD2 matches 13 bases. Germline V lookup: CDR1 SGDLS, CDR2 YYNGEE. Trimming took 3 bases from V and 2 from J; bases not matched to a gene: 6. CDR3 size: 17 residues. CDR3 region: CASSARLAGGHTDTQYF. CDR3 nucleotide sequence: TGTGCCAGCAGCGCCCGACTAGCGGGAGGCCACACAGATACGCAGTATTTT.

This clonotype was observed a single time. A much larger clone differs from this one at a single base, so this may be a read error. CDR3 sequence reads: CASSIAWDTEAFF. The CDR3 DNA sequence: TGTGCCAGCAGCATCGCGTGGGACACTGAAGCTTTCTTT. This sequence joins TRBV12-3 or TRBV12-4 and TRBJ1-1; D uncertain. The CDR3 has 13 residues. Trimming took off 6 bases at V and 3 bases at J, with 11 bases between the two ends.

The chain combines TRBV19 with TRBJ1-2; 7 bases fit TRBD1. V dropped 6 bases and J dropped 4; count of bases not matched to a gene: 8. CDR3 length equals 14 residues. Germline V gene lookup returns CDR1 LNHDA and CDR2 SQIVND (reference sequence). The chain's CDR3 is CASSDRQGAYGYTF. DNA of the CDR3: TGTGCCAGTAGCGATCGACAGGGCGCCTATGGCTACACCTTC. Filled out from reference TRBV19 and TRBJ1-2, the complete variable domain reads DGGITQSPKYLFRKEGQNVTLSCEQNLNHDAMYWYRQDPGQGLRLIYYSQIVNDFQKGDIAEGYSVSREKKESFPLTVTSAQKNPTAFYLCASSDRQGAYGYTFGSGTRLTVV.

The chain has TRBV19 and TRBJ1-5; possible D gene TRBD1, 5 bases. This CDR3 is 13 amino acids long. Trimming took off 0 bases at V and 8 bases at J, with 8 bases between the two ends. Germline V lookup: CDR1 LNHDA, CDR2 SQIVND (reference sequence). The CDR3 DNA reads as TGTGCCAGTAGTATAGACAGGGTTAAGCCCCAGCATTTT. It codes for CASSIDRVKPQHF.

The chain has TRBV7-9 and TRBJ1-2; 8 bases align to TRBD1. This CDR3 has 17 amino acids. The trim removed 7 bases at V and 4 bases at J, leaving 17 bases unmatched. Germline lookup yields CDR1 SEHNR and CDR2 FQNEAQ (reference sequence). The CDR3 here is CASTERDRLHLAYGYTF. The CDR3 coding sequence is TGTGCCAGCACCGAGCGGGACAGGCTTCACTTAGCCTATGGCTACACCTTC.

Turning to this clonotype: Mismatch with germline at one junction end may stem from a read error. The chain is built from TRBV24-1 and TRBJ2-5, with D perhaps given as TRBD1 or TRBD2 (5 bases each). The V gene's germline CDR1 is KGHDR and CDR2 SFDVKD. The CDR3 is made up of 14 amino acids. The CDR3 DNA follows: TGTGCCACCAGTGATTTGCAGGGAGAAGAGGCCCAGTACTTC. Encoded protein: CATSDLQGEEAQYF.